This T cell receptor beta chain is from a study of chemoradiotherapy in HPV16-positive cancers. Germline V gene sequence: CDR1 SGDLS, CDR2 YYNGEE. J lost 5 bases, V lost 0 bases, and 6 bases had no gene match. The length of the CDR3 is 15 residues. The assay was immunoSEQ multiplex PCR, and TCRdb's table has in-frame clones only and misses some. The sample yields about 22,000 clones, over 85% seen once. Study results and limitations: Better recurrence-free survival went with HPV-responsive T-cell expansion in HPV16-positive patients. The functional HPV-specific definition rests on just two HPV16-positive patients. Candidate HPV-specific clones and E7-related TCR motifs grew in tumor during treatment.

With regard to this clone: The antigen is unknown.

Over chemoradiotherapy, repertoires were sampled more than once. This chain joins TRBV9 and TRBJ2-7, with 9 bases matching TRBD1. Material: blood, obtained from a patient who underwent chemoradiotherapy. The sequence came from a human donor with HPV-associated anogenital cancer. CDR3 nucleotide sequence: TGTGCCAGCAGCGTAGCTTCACGGACAGGGGACGAGCAGTACTTC. It translates to CASSVASRTGDEQYF.